The 2 T cell receptor beta chains below come from one sample, sequenced in a study of OX40 agonist ivuxolimab in advanced cancers. Profiling relied on immunoSEQ multiplex PCR, and the TCRdb table lists in-frame clones only, not all of them. The table includes about 82,000 clones, around nine tenths detected once. The sequences come from CD4+ or CD8+ T cells sorted from blood, collected in a trial of the OX40 agonist ivuxolimab. The receptors shown here come from an adult with an advanced solid tumor such as melanoma, head and neck, liver or kidney cancer.

The CDR3 protein is CASSSGTVSSYEQYF. The CDR3, as DNA: TGTGCCAGCAGCTCCGGGACCGTGAGCTCCTACGAGCAGTACTTC. The chain is built from TRBV5-4 and TRBJ2-7; D could derive from TRBD1 or TRBD2 (5 bases each). Germline loops: CDR1 SGHNT, CDR2 YYREEE (reference sequence). CDR3 size: 15 residues. Trimming shortened V by 3 bases and J by 0 bases, and 13 bases separated the two germline ends.

A few counts support this clone. This chain links TRBV6-5 with TRBJ2-1, with D tentatively TRBD1 or TRBD2 (5 bases each). The CDR3 runs 15 residues. Germline assignment: CDR1 MNHEY and CDR2 SVGAGI. Trimming pared 3 bases from V and 3 bases from J, leaving 12 bases between. The CDR3 DNA reads TGTGCCAGCAGTTATTCCGGGACGAACTACAATGAGCAGTTCTTC. Amino acid sequence: CASSYSGTNYNEQFF.